This record concerns one TCR beta chain sequence. Antigen specificity is unknown. This record belongs to a study of CXCR3-negative and CXCR3-positive naive CD8 T cells. cDNA libraries for TRB were generated by 5' RACE incorporating UMI labels. TCRdb re-analyzed the 5' RACE reads; it lists each CDR3 protein once, without DNA. In total, the table holds over 95,000 distinct CDR3 sequences. Germline V gives CDR1 SEHNR, CDR2 FQNEAQ (reference sequence). The length of the CDR3 is 13 residues. Study-wide results and caveats: Naive subsets did not differ in surface CD5, and the authors estimated TCR strength using properties of the TRB CDR3. The majority of assays used fresh PBMCs, and CXCR3 expression partially decreased after cryopreservation. More hydrophobic TRB CDR3s occurred in CXCR3-positive than in CXCR3-negative naive cells.

This chain connects TRBV7-9 to TRBJ2-5; TCRdb outputs TRBD1, but without DNA this stays unchecked. The sequencing sample was made of naive CXCR3+ CD8+ T cells from blood. Regarding subset: CD45RO-CCR7+CD27+CD95- naive CD8+ T cells expressing CXCR3 (TNR3+). This clonotype was sampled from a human donor in good health. Some clones in this sample may be carry-over from other donors' samples. CDR3 sequence reads: CASSRDSLETQYF.